The T cell receptor beta chain described here comes from a study of cytomegalovirus exposure and HLA in healthy donors. Study context: A subsequent analysis reported that the 120 or so validation repertoires were produced on the same platform that had also been used for the 666 first-cohort repertoires. Overall study results and limits: The majority of TCR sequences were rare, yet some public TCRs appeared in many donors. The classifier was said to identify cytomegalovirus status with high specificity and sensitivity.

The CDR3 consists of 15 residues. Per the germline V gene, CDR1 is SGDLS and CDR2 is YYNGEE. Trimming removed 4 bases at V and 0 bases at J, with 11 bases between. Assay: immunoSEQ multiplex PCR; the TCRdb copy retains only in-frame clones and omits some. This table has about 220,000 clones, around nine tenths appearing once. As concerns this clone: Its antigen remains unknown.

The sequencing input was PBMCs. V and J are TRBV9 and TRBJ2-1, with a weak D call TRBD1 (6 bases). This TCR derives from a man aged 18 to 29 in good health and CMV-seronegative. CDR3 sequence (DNA): TGTGCCAGCAGCCCTACAGGGAGCTCCTACAATGAGCAGTTCTTC. Encoded protein: CASSPTGSSYNEQFF.